The 28 T cell receptor beta chains listed next were all sequenced from one sample in a study of blood T cell repertoires in COVID-19. The table came from immunoSEQ multiplex PCR; TCRdb's copy has only in-frame clones and leaves some out. The sample includes 200,000 to 250,000 clones, 80% to 90% of them seen just once. The sample consisted of PBMCs or T cells enriched from blood (not recorded which). Receptors were obtained from a woman under 30 in a cohort exposed to, infected with or recovered from COVID-19 (not recorded which).

The chain's CDR3 is CASSQYSPGQGSTDTQYF. CDR3 coding DNA: TGTGCCAGCAGTCAATACTCACCAGGACAGGGCAGTACAGATACGCAGTATTTT. The J gene is TRBJ2-3, the V gene TRBV28, with 8 bases lining up with TRBD1. V dropped 5 bases and J dropped 3; count of bases not matched to a gene: 16. Germline CDR1 and CDR2: MDHEN and SYDVKM. The CDR3 has 18 amino acids.

The rearrangement links TRBV21-1 to TRBJ1-2; the D call in the table, TRBD1, was not verified against the DNA. TRBV21-1 is tagged as a pseudogene. The CDR3 is made up of 16 amino acids. As DNA, the CDR3 is TGTGCCAGCCTTTCCCAATTGACAGGGGGCGGGTATGGCTACACCTTC. Its protein product is CASLSQLTGGGYGYTF.

The V gene is TRBV4-1, the J gene TRBJ2-1; 14 nucleotides align to TRBD2. V shed 4 bases and J 4 bases; nucleotides not matched to a gene: 12. Per the germline V gene, CDR1 is MGHRA and CDR2 is YSYEKL. CDR3 length equals 19 residues. The CDR3 reads CASSPTSGGALTIYNEQFF. The CDR3 region has the DNA TGCGCCAGCAGCCCGACTAGCGGGGGGGCTCTCACCATTTACAATGAGCAGTTCTTC.

The V gene is TRBV2, the J gene TRBJ1-6; 9 bases agree with TRBD1. V gave up 8 bases and J gave up 9 bases; unmatched junction bases: 2. The CDR3 loop spans 12 amino acids. Germline V CDR1 and CDR2: SNHLY, FYNNEI. The CDR3, as DNA: TGTGCCAGCGGACAGGGGAGTTCACCCCTCCACTTT. Its protein is CASGQGSSPLHF.

The chain uses TRBV5-4 and TRBJ1-1; D is uncertain. In germline, CDR1 is SGHNT, CDR2 YYREEE (reference sequence). V lost 0 bases, J lost 0 bases, and 9 bases lay in between. The CDR3 length is 15 residues. For the CDR3, the DNA is TGTGCCAGCAGCTTGGCGAGGGAGATGAACACTGAAGCTTTCTTT. Amino acids: CASSLAREMNTEAFF. Full variable domain (rest looked up from reference TRBV5-4 and TRBJ1-1): ETGVTQSPTHLIKTRGQQVTLRCSSQSGHNTVSWYQQALGQGPQFIFQYYREEENGRGNFPPRFSGLQFPNYSSELNVNALELDDSALYLCASSLAREMNTEAFFGQGTRLTVV.

This rearrangement joins TRBV28 to TRBJ2-7; possible D gene TRBD1, 5 bases. The CDR3 is 13 residues long. V lost 9 bases and J 3 bases, leaving 15 bases between the germline ends. The V gene's germline CDR1 is MDHEN and CDR2 SYDVKM. The CDR3 protein is CASRQTVNYEQYF. CDR3 in DNA: TGTGCCAGTCGACAGACGGTAAACTACGAGCAGTACTTC.

This chain joins TRBV11-3 and TRBJ2-3; possibly TRBD2 for D (6 bases). Per the germline V gene, CDR1 is SGHNT and CDR2 is YENEEA. The V and J ends lost 1 base and 0 bases respectively, with 20 bases between them. The CDR3 runs to 19 residues. CDR3 nucleotide sequence: TGTGCCAGCAGCTTAGTGGGACTTCGGTGGGCGGCTAGCACAGATACGCAGTATTTT. Encoded protein: CASSLVGLRWAASTDTQYF.

This chain links TRBV5-1 with TRBJ1-6; D remains unclear. This CDR3 spans 16 amino acids. The V and J ends lost 0 bases and 0 bases respectively, with 7 bases between them. The germline gives CDR1 SGHRS, CDR2 YFSETQ. For the CDR3, the DNA is TGCGCCAGCAGCTTGGGACGGAGCTCCTATAATTCACCCCTCCACTTT. Residues: CASSLGRSSYNSPLHF.

The CDR3: CASSYFGTENEKLFF. The CDR3 nucleotides are TGTGCCAGCAGTTACTTCGGGACAGAGAATGAAAAACTGTTTTTT. The chain is built from TRBV6-5 and TRBJ1-4; 7 bases align to TRBD1. V gave up 1 base and J gave up 5 bases; unmatched junction bases: 4. Germline loops: CDR1 MNHEY, CDR2 SVGAGI. The CDR3 spans 15 residues.

This clone was seen once. This rearrangement joins TRBV19 to TRBJ2-2; D remains ambiguous. The CDR3 length is 12 residues. The V end was cut by 7 bases, the J end by 3 bases, with 6 bases between. Looked up from germline, CDR1 is LNHDA and CDR2 is SQIVND (reference sequence). CDR3 sequence (DNA): TGTGCCAGTAAGAGAGACACCGGGGAGCTGTTTTTT. Its translation: CASKRDTGELFF.

The sample holds one count of this clone. Within the sample, other DNA sequences also encode this same CDR3. The chain has TRBV30 and TRBJ2-7; unclear D gene. The V end was cut by 4 bases, the J end by 0 bases, with 7 bases between. From germline, CDR1 is GTSNPN and CDR2 SVGIG (reference sequence). The CDR3 extends over 12 amino acids. CDR3 nucleotide sequence: TGTGCCTGGACTCCCGGCTCCTACGAGCAGTACTTC. Amino acid sequence: CAWTPGSYEQYF.

The rearrangement uses TRBV6-5 and TRBJ1-1; D remains unclear. CDR3 length: 13 amino acids. CDR1 is MNHEY and CDR2 is SVGAGI in the germline V gene. The ends were cut back, 7 bases at V and 0 bases at J, with 9 bases in the middle. The chain's CDR3 is CASTLRVNTEAFF. For the CDR3, the DNA is TGTGCCAGCACTCTGAGGGTGAACACTGAAGCTTTCTTT.

V and J are TRBV9 and TRBJ2-1; D uncertain. The length of the CDR3 is 14 residues. CDR1 is SGDLS and CDR2 is YYNGEE in the germline V gene. Trimming shortened V by 4 bases and J by 2 bases, and 10 bases separated the two germline ends. In DNA form, the CDR3 reads TGTGCCAGCAGCCCATGGCCAACCTACAATGAGCAGTTCTTC. It specifies CASSPWPTYNEQFF.

The rearrangement links TRBV28 to TRBJ2-5; TRBD1 agrees at 10 bases. Trimming cost V 1 base and J 0 bases; bases outside gene matches: 2. This CDR3 is 16 amino acids long. CDR1 is MDHEN and CDR2 is SYDVKM in the germline V gene. In nucleotides, the CDR3 is TGTGCCAGCAGTTTATCGGGGACAGGGGACCAAGAGACCCAGTACTTC. Translating it yields CASSLSGTGDQETQYF.

V usage is TRBV5-5 and J usage is TRBJ2-2; 10 bases map to TRBD1. Germline CDR1 and CDR2: SGHKS and YYEKEE (reference sequence). The CDR3 covers 16 residues. Trimming at V came to 5 bases and at J to 6 bases, leaving 10 bases not matched to a gene. The CDR3 DNA sequence: TGTGCCAGCAGTCCCGACAGGGGGCGTCTCTCCGGGGAGCTGTTTTTT. Its protein product is CASSPDRGRLSGELFF. Variable domain in full (rest from reference TRBV5-5 and TRBJ2-2): DAGVTQSPTHLIKTRGQQVTLRCSPISGHKSVSWYQQVLGQGPQFIFQYYEKEERGRGNFPDRFSARQFPNYSSELNVNALLLGDSALYLCASSPDRGRLSGELFFGEGSRLTVL.

There are a few counts of this clone. V is TRBV27 and J is TRBJ1-1, with 7 bases matching TRBD1. V lost 6 bases, J lost 3 bases, and 7 bases stayed unmatched. Germline V gene lookup returns CDR1 MNHEY and CDR2 SMNVEV (reference sequence). The CDR3 consists of 14 residues. The CDR3 spells CASSKDRSYTEAFF. CDR3 nucleotides: TGTGCCAGCAGCAAGGACAGGTCGTACACTGAAGCTTTCTTT.

In its sample, this clone was seen a few times. The chain carries TRBV2 and TRBJ2-1; tentative D call: TRBD2 (6 bases). Trimming shortened V by 7 bases and J by 9 bases, and 16 bases separated the two germline ends. This CDR3 is built from 13 residues. Germline loops: CDR1 SNHLY, CDR2 FYNNEI. The CDR3 nucleotides are TGTGCCAGCACCGCGGGGTACACTGGTGAGCAGTTCTTC. Translation: CASTAGYTGEQFF.

This clone was counted a single time. In nucleotides, the CDR3 is TGTGCCAGTAGTTTAAGACAGGCCTATAATGAAAAACTGTTTTTT. Translating it yields CASSLRQAYNEKLFF. The rearrangement links TRBV19 to TRBJ1-4; D possibly corresponds to TRBD1 (6 bases). CDR1 is LNHDA and CDR2 is SQIVND in the germline V gene (reference sequence). The CDR3 extends over 15 amino acids. Trimming took off 5 bases at V and 4 bases at J, with 14 bases between the two ends.

J is TRBJ1-2 and V is TRBV7-9; TRBD1 matches at 10 bases. The CDR3 has 17 amino acids. The germline gives CDR1 SEHNR, CDR2 FQNEAQ (reference sequence). The J segment lost 4 bases and the V segment lost 4 bases, leaving 12 bases of the junction unmatched. The CDR3 bases are TGTGCCAGCAGCTCAACCAGGGGGACAGGGGTTCTCTATGGCTACACCTTC. It specifies CASSSTRGTGVLYGYTF. The variable domain in full, with the rest retrieved from reference TRBV7-9 and TRBJ1-2, is DTGVSQNPRHKITKRGQNVTFRCDPISEHNRLYWYRQTLGQGPEFLTYFQNEAQLEKSRLLSDRFSAERPKGSFSTLEIQRTEQGDSAMYLCASSSTRGTGVLYGYTFGSGTRLTVV.

The chain uses TRBV7-6 and TRBJ1-4, with D perhaps TRBD1 (5 bases). The CDR3 is made up of 15 amino acids. Germline CDR1 SGHVS, CDR2 FNYEAQ. Trimming cost V 0 bases and J 7 bases, with 12 bases left between them. CDR3 region: CASSLAQGASEKLFF. CDR3 sequence (DNA): TGTGCCAGCAGCTTAGCGCAAGGGGCTAGTGAAAAACTGTTTTTT.

This clone has just one count. The V and J genes are TRBV24-1 and TRBJ1-2; 8 bases line up with TRBD1. V lost 2 bases to trimming and J lost 10 bases; unmatched junction nucleotides: 2. The CDR3 has 12 amino acids. Per the germline V gene, CDR1 is KGHDR and CDR2 is SFDVKD. Here the CDR3 DNA reads TGTGCCACCAGTGATTCAGGGGGCGCCTACACCTTC. It codes for CATSDSGGAYTF.

This chain connects TRBV4-1 to TRBJ2-7, with D maybe TRBD2 (6 bases). The CDR3 is made up of 17 amino acids. Between the trimmed V and J ends, which lost 0 bases and 2 bases, there was a span of 17 bases. Germline CDR1 and CDR2: MGHRA and YSYEKL. The CDR3 nucleotides read TGCGCCAGCAGCCAAGAGGTGAAAGGGACGGGGGCCTACGAGCAGTACTTC. This encodes CASSQEVKGTGAYEQYF.

V usage is TRBV4-1 and J usage is TRBJ1-5; a weak D match, TRBD1 (5 bases). The length of the CDR3 is 14 residues. V was pared by 0 bases and J by 6 bases, with 9 bases between. The V gene's germline CDR1 is MGHRA and CDR2 YSYEKL. As DNA, the CDR3 is TGCGCCAGCAGCCAAGATGGAAGGGGTCAGCCCCAGCATTTT. Protein: CASSQDGRGQPQHF.

V gene TRBV6-5 combines with J gene TRBJ2-2; 7 bases are shared with TRBD1. Germline values: CDR1 MNHEY, CDR2 SVGAGI. Germline trimming cut 8 bases from V and 1 base from J; bases unmatched to any gene: 1. This CDR3 is 13 amino acids long. As DNA, the CDR3 is TGTGCCAGCCGACAGGGGAACACCGGGGAGCTGTTTTTT. Residues: CASRQGNTGELFF.

This clone has only one observation. This chain uses TRBV6-1 with TRBJ2-1; D call uncertain. The CDR3 sequence is 16 residues long. Trimming pared 1 base from V and 0 bases from J, leaving 10 bases between. In germline, CDR1 is MNHNS, CDR2 SASEGT. The CDR3 loop is CASSEEEASSYNEQFF. The CDR3 bases are TGTGCCAGCAGTGAAGAAGAGGCCAGCTCCTACAATGAGCAGTTCTTC.

The rearrangement links TRBV7-6 to TRBJ1-5; D perhaps matches TRBD1 (5 bases). The CDR3 contains 13 residues. Germline lookup yields CDR1 SGHVS and CDR2 FNYEAQ. V lost 8 bases to trimming and J lost 6 bases, with 14 bases between them. CDR3 protein: CASGGGLGQPQHF. In nucleotides, the CDR3 is TGTGCCAGCGGGGGGGGGTTAGGTCAGCCCCAGCATTTT.

V is TRBV5-1 and J is TRBJ2-1; 7 bases are a match to TRBD2. The junction had 5 bases not matched to a gene; V was cut back by 4 bases and J by 7 bases. This CDR3 region has 13 residues. Germline CDR1 and CDR2: SGHRS and YFSETQ. The CDR3 loop reads CASSPAGVNEQFF. The CDR3 coding sequence is TGCGCCAGCAGCCCCGCGGGGGTTAATGAGCAGTTCTTC.

Only a few counts were recorded for this clone. V is TRBV6-1 and J is TRBJ1-2; 7 nucleotides agree with TRBD1. Germline values: CDR1 MNHNS, CDR2 SASEGT. V gave up 1 base and J gave up 7 bases; unmatched junction bases: 9. This CDR3 spans 15 amino acids. CDR3 in amino acids: CASSEGAGGSFGYTF. For the CDR3, the DNA is TGTGCCAGCAGTGAAGGGGCAGGGGGGAGCTTTGGCTACACCTTC.